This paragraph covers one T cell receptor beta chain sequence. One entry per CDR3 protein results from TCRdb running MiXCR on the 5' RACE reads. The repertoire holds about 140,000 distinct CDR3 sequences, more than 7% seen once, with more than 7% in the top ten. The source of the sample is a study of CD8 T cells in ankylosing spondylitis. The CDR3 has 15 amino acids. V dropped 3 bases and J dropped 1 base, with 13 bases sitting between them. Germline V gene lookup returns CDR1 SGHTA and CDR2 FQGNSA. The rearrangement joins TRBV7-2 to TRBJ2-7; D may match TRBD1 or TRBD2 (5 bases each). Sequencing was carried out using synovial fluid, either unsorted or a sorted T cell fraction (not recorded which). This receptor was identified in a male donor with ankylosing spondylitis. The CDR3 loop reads CASSFLRGGSYEQYF. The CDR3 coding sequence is TGTGCCAGCAGCTTCCTACGGGGCGGGTCCTACGAGCAGTACTTC.